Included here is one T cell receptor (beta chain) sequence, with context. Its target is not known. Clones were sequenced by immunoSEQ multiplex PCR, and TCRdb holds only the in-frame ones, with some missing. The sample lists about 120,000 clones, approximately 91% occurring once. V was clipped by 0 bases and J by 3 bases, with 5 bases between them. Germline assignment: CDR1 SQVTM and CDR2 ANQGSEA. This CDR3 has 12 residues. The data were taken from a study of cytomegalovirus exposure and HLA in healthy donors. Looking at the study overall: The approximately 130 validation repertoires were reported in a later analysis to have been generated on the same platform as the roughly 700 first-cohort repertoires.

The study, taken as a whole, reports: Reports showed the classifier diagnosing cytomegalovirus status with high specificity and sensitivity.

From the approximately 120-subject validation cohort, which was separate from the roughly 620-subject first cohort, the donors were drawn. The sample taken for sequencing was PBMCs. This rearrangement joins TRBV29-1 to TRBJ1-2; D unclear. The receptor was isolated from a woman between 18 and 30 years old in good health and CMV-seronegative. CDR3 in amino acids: CSVEDSDYGYTF. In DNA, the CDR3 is TGCAGCGTTGAAGACAGCGACTATGGCTACACCTTC.